A single sample is the source of the 8 T cell receptor beta chains below, sequenced in a study of blood T cell repertoires in COVID-19. Here immunoSEQ multiplex PCR was the method, and the copy in TCRdb shows in-frame clones only, minus some. Of hundreds of thousands of clones listed, 90% to 95% are singletons. Specimen: peripheral blood. The origin of the receptors is a man aged 55 to 70 with COVID-19, enrolled during active disease.

V and J are TRBV6-1 and TRBJ2-3; no reliable D call. Trimming stripped 1 base from V and 6 bases from J, with 11 bases between. CDR3 length: 14 amino acids. CDR1 MNHNS and CDR2 SASEGT come from the germline V gene. This CDR3 reads CASSEGIGADTQYF. CDR3 bases: TGTGCCAGCAGTGAAGGGATAGGAGCCGATACGCAGTATTTT.

In its sample, this clone was seen a few times. The chain employs TRBV19 and TRBJ1-6, with 8 bases matching TRBD1. V dropped 8 bases and J dropped 7; count of bases not matched to a gene: 10. This CDR3 region has 15 residues. Germline lookup yields CDR1 LNHDA and CDR2 SQIVND (reference sequence). As DNA, the CDR3 is TGTGCCAGTGGGAGACAGGGGTTAAGGAATTCACCCCTCCACTTT. Translated: CASGRQGLRNSPLHF.

The J gene is TRBJ2-2, the V gene TRBV11-2; a weak D match, TRBD1 (6 bases). Trimming shortened V by 5 bases and J by 4 bases, and 8 bases separated the two germline ends. The germline gives CDR1 SGHAT, CDR2 FQNNGV. The CDR3 has 13 amino acids. The CDR3 sequence: CASSAGVTGELFF. CDR3 bases: TGTGCCAGCAGCGCAGGGGTCACCGGGGAGCTGTTTTTT.

The chain is built from TRBV2 and TRBJ2-7; 9 bases are a match to TRBD2. The CDR3 is made up of 15 amino acids. J was trimmed by 1 base and V by 6 bases; bases with no gene match: 7. Germline loops: CDR1 SNHLY, CDR2 FYNNEI. The CDR3 sequence is CASRTRGGLSYEQYF. The CDR3 bases are TGTGCCAGCAGAACGCGGGGGGGCCTGTCCTACGAGCAGTACTTC.

The V gene is TRBV6-5, the J gene TRBJ2-7; D is unresolved. CDR1 MNHEY and CDR2 SVGAGI come from the germline V gene. Trimming took off 5 bases at V and 2 bases at J, with 7 bases between the two ends. There are 12 residues in the CDR3. The DNA for the CDR3 is TGTGCCAGCAGTCAGATGACCTACGAGCAGTACTTC. Protein sequence: CASSQMTYEQYF.

This chain links TRBV7-2 with TRBJ1-4; 9 positions agree with TRBD1. CDR1 and CDR2 (germline): SGHTA, FQGNSA. With V trimmed by 6 bases and J by 7 bases, 9 bases remained unmatched. CDR3 length: 15 residues. CDR3 DNA sequence: TGTGCCAGCAGGTTAACCGGGACAGGGACTGAAAAACTGTTTTTT. Protein sequence: CASRLTGTGTEKLFF.

The chain recombines TRBV3-1 (or the pseudogene TRBV3-2) with TRBJ1-2; 8 nucleotides align to TRBD1. Germline trimming cut 4 bases from V and 10 bases from J; bases unmatched to any gene: 8. CDR1 and CDR2 from the germline V gene are LGHDT and YNNKEL (reference sequence). The CDR3 has 13 residues. CDR3 region: CASSLRDRLVYTF. The CDR3 DNA reads as TGTGCCAGCAGCCTACGGGACAGGCTTGTCTACACCTTC.

The genes are TRBV24-1 and TRBJ2-1; 8 bases align to TRBD2. The CDR3 contains 13 residues. In germline, CDR1 is KGHDR, CDR2 SFDVKD. Trimming took 9 bases from V and 6 from J; bases not matched to a gene: 6. The CDR3 here is CATGTSGFNEQFF. The DNA for the CDR3 is TGTGCCACCGGGACTAGTGGTTTCAATGAGCAGTTCTTC.